Shown below are 22 T cell receptor beta chains from a single sample sequenced in a study of shared T cell receptors in the human thymus. Libraries were prepared by immunoSEQ multiplex PCR; TCRdb keeps only in-frame clonotypes and omits some of them. The sample carries about 500,000 clones, 70% to 80% recorded once. These same data were also listed under a study on human thymus T cells.

Sequencing input: thymocytes. The receptor source for this set is a boy under two years old with a congenital heart defect.

On this clone: The same CDR3 can be traced to other DNA sequences in this sample. This chain joins TRBV27 and TRBJ2-7, with no clear D. The CDR3 has 13 amino acids. Trimming took off 4 bases at V and 0 bases at J, with 7 bases between the two ends. Germline CDR1 reads MNHEY; CDR2 reads SMNVEV (reference sequence). CDR3 coding DNA: TGTGCCAGCAGTTCCCCGGGCTCCTACGAGCAGTACTTC. Translating it yields CASSSPGSYEQYF.

This clone showed up just a few times. The gene calls are TRBV28 and TRBJ2-6; 7 bases align to TRBD1. This CDR3 comprises 17 residues. Looked up from germline, CDR1 is MDHEN and CDR2 is SYDVKM. The trim removed 6 bases at V and 1 base at J, leaving 9 bases unmatched. The CDR3: CASSPKTGKSGANVLTF. CDR3 DNA sequence: TGTGCCAGCAGCCCCAAGACAGGGAAATCTGGGGCCAACGTCCTGACTTTC.

The rearrangement links TRBV7-9 to TRBJ2-1; 13 bases fit TRBD2. With V trimmed by 3 bases and J by 0 bases, 5 bases remained unmatched. In germline, CDR1 is SEHNR, CDR2 FQNEAQ (reference sequence). The CDR3 totals 18 residues. The CDR3 loop is CASSLPTSGRASYNEQFF. In nucleotides, the CDR3 is TGTGCCAGCAGCTTGCCTACTAGCGGGAGGGCCTCCTACAATGAGCAGTTCTTC.

This chain joins TRBV6-1 and TRBJ1-4, with 11 bases matching TRBD1. J gave up 8 bases and V 7 bases, and 3 bases lay outside the gene matches. The CDR3 extends over 13 amino acids. Germline CDR1 reads MNHNS; CDR2 reads SASEGT. The DNA of the CDR3 is TGTGCCAGCACATGGGACAGGGGGGAAAAACTGTTTTTT. It yields the protein CASTWDRGEKLFF.

J is TRBJ1-2 and V is TRBV4-2; D possibly corresponds to TRBD1 (6 bases). The V gene's germline CDR1 is LGHNA and CDR2 YNFKEQ. The germline V and J ends were trimmed by 8 bases and 1 base, with 29 bases remaining between them. The CDR3 runs 19 residues. DNA for the CDR3: TGTGCCAGCTGGTCGCCGGAGAGGGTTTCCGGGACAAATAACTATGGCTACACCTTC. Protein: CASWSPERVSGTNNYGYTF.

The J gene is TRBJ2-7, the V gene TRBV6-1; no definite D call. The CDR3 has 16 residues. V was pared by 1 base and J by 0 bases, with 13 bases between. Germline CDR1 reads MNHNS; CDR2 reads SASEGT. The CDR3 bases are TGTGCCAGCAGTGAAGTTACCGCTAGACTCTCCTACGAGCAGTACTTC. It encodes CASSEVTARLSYEQYF.

The chain couples TRBV19 to TRBJ2-6, with a possible D match to TRBD2 (5 bases). Germline loops: CDR1 LNHDA, CDR2 SQIVND (reference sequence). The V and J ends lost 5 bases and 0 bases respectively, with 5 bases between them. This CDR3 is 14 amino acids long. In DNA, the CDR3 is TGTGCCAGTAGTGGGAGCTCTGGGGCCAACGTCCTGACTTTC. This codes for CASSGSSGANVLTF.

This CDR3 reads CASSQDSLGQGTKLNTEAFF. The DNA for the CDR3 is TGTGCCAGCAGCCAAGATAGTCTGGGCCAGGGGACTAAACTGAACACTGAAGCTTTCTTT. The chain is built from TRBV14 and TRBJ1-1; tentative D call: TRBD1 (6 bases). This CDR3 has 20 residues. Germline CDR1 is SGHDN and CDR2 is FVKESK. Trimming pared 0 bases from V and 0 bases from J, leaving 23 bases between.

This clone was counted a single time. V usage is TRBV29-1 and J usage is TRBJ2-1; TRBD2 matches at 12 bases. From germline, CDR1 is SQVTM and CDR2 ANQGSEA. The J segment lost 5 bases and the V segment lost 0 bases, leaving 2 bases of the junction unmatched. The CDR3 spans 15 residues. CDR3 loop: CSVEDLAGGNNEQFF. For the CDR3, the DNA is TGCAGCGTTGAAGACCTAGCGGGAGGGAACAATGAGCAGTTCTTC.

The rearrangement links TRBV5-8 to TRBJ2-1; 11 bases fit TRBD2. J gave up 7 bases and V 3 bases, and 9 bases lay outside the gene matches. The CDR3 is made up of 16 amino acids. CDR1 SGHTS and CDR2 YDEGEE come from the germline V gene. The chain's CDR3 is CASSSTRLAGSNEQFF. The CDR3 coding sequence is TGTGCCAGCAGCTCCACCCGACTAGCGGGAAGTAATGAGCAGTTCTTC.

The rearrangement links TRBV27 to TRBJ2-1; D may be TRBD1 (6 bases). Trimming left V 3 bases short and J 2 bases short, with 14 bases between. The CDR3 has 16 residues. The germline CDR1 and CDR2 sequences are MNHEY and SMNVEV (reference sequence). Here the CDR3 reads CASSLPGTPAYNEQFF. The CDR3 coding sequence is TGTGCCAGCAGTTTGCCCGGGACACCGGCCTACAATGAGCAGTTCTTC.

This sequence joins TRBV6-5 and TRBJ2-7, with D tentatively TRBD2 (6 bases). The CDR3 has 16 amino acids. Trimming stripped 2 bases from V and 6 bases from J, with 20 bases between. The V gene's germline CDR1 is MNHEY and CDR2 SVGAGI. The CDR3 nucleotides read TGTGCCAGCAGTTACAAGTGGGGGGAGACATTGCGCGAGCAGTACTTC. Its translation is CASSYKWGETLREQYF.

The chain links TRBV7-2 to TRBJ2-7; TRBD2 aligns across 8 bases. The CDR3 extends over 15 amino acids. Germline-derived CDR1 and CDR2 are SGHTA and FQGNSA. J lost 1 base, V lost 6 bases, and 8 bases had no gene match. DNA for the CDR3: TGTGCCAGCAGATTAAGCGGGAGTTGGTCCTACGAGCAGTACTTC. Its protein product is CASRLSGSWSYEQYF.

V and J are TRBV5-1 and TRBJ1-1, with D maybe TRBD1 (5 bases). CDR1 and CDR2 from the germline V gene are SGHRS and YFSETQ. CDR3 length: 16 residues. With 4 bases removed from V and 5 bases from J, the gap between germline ends came to 21 bases. CDR3 coding DNA: TGCGCCAGCAGCCGAGGGGAGGGCCGGAAAAGAACTGAAGCTTTCTTT. As protein: CASSRGEGRKRTEAFF.

This clone was seen once. The gene calls are TRBV5-1 and TRBJ2-1, with D possibly TRBD2 on 6 matching bases. This CDR3 has 16 amino acids. Per the germline V gene, CDR1 is SGHRS and CDR2 is YFSETQ. Trimming cost V 3 bases and J 0 bases, with 13 bases left between them. The CDR3 DNA reads as TGCGCCAGCAGCTCCGTAGACGGGAGCTCCTACAATGAGCAGTTCTTC. Amino acids: CASSSVDGSSYNEQFF.

Of note for this clone: The germline gene is not matched at one end of the junction; a read error may be the cause. The chain links TRBV6-1 to TRBJ1-2; D may be TRBD1 (6 bases). In germline, CDR1 is MNHNS, CDR2 SASEGT. The length of the CDR3 is 14 residues. As DNA, the CDR3 is TGTGCCAGCAGGGAATGGACAGCCAACTATGGCTACCCCTTC. Its protein is CASREWTANYGYPF.

The V gene is TRBV29-1, the J gene TRBJ2-1; 13 bases line up with TRBD2. CDR3 length: 17 amino acids. CDR1 SQVTM and CDR2 ANQGSEA come from the germline V gene. With V trimmed by 7 bases and J by 0 bases, 9 bases remained unmatched. The chain's CDR3 is CSALMGLAGSSYNEQFF. DNA of the CDR3: TGCAGCGCCCTAATGGGACTAGCGGGAAGCTCCTACAATGAGCAGTTCTTC.

The chain has TRBV27 and TRBJ2-1, with D perhaps TRBD2 (6 bases). Germline values: CDR1 MNHEY, CDR2 SMNVEV (reference sequence). V lost 10 bases, J lost 1 base, and 32 bases lay in between. CDR3 length: 20 residues. CDR3 DNA: TGTGCCACCTCTTGGGGGGTAGTTGGGGAGGATATTTATTCCTACAATGAGCAGTTCTTC. Its protein is CATSWGVVGEDIYSYNEQFF.

The chain combines TRBV29-1 with TRBJ1-2; no firm D call. CDR3 length: 13 amino acids. V lost 4 bases to trimming and J lost 1 base, with 10 bases between them. Per the germline V gene, CDR1 is SQVTM and CDR2 is ANQGSEA. The CDR3 nucleotides read TGCAGCGTTGGGGCAGACCTTAACTATGGCTACACCTTC. It is translated as CSVGADLNYGYTF.

The rearrangement links TRBV2 to TRBJ2-2; D might be TRBD2 (5 bases). Trimming pared 6 bases from V and 3 bases from J, leaving 14 bases between. Germline V lookup: CDR1 SNHLY, CDR2 FYNNEI. The CDR3 has 15 amino acids. For the CDR3, the DNA is TGTGCCAGCAGGGAGGTAGAGGGAGACACCGGGGAGCTGTTTTTT. This encodes CASREVEGDTGELFF. Variable domain in full (rest from reference TRBV2 and TRBJ2-2): EPEVTQTPSHQVTQMGQEVILRCVPISNHLYFYWYRQILGQKVEFLVSFYNNEISEKSEIFDDQFSVERPDGSNFTLKIRSTKLEDSAMYFCASREVEGDTGELFFGEGSRLTVL.

The chain carries TRBV18 and TRBJ2-1; 8 bases line up with TRBD2. Germline V gene data show CDR1 as KGHSH and CDR2 as LQKENI. The CDR3 totals 16 residues. J lost 5 bases, V lost 3 bases, and 9 bases had no gene match. DNA of the CDR3: TGTGCCAGCTCACCTGGAGCGGGGGAACCCCACAATGAGCAGTTCTTC. This codes for CASSPGAGEPHNEQFF.

This clone was picked up one time. This chain connects TRBV7-8 to TRBJ2-3; TRBD2 aligns across 11 bases. Germline assignment: CDR1 SGHVS and CDR2 FQNEAQ. V shed 5 bases and J 1 base; nucleotides not matched to a gene: 11. This CDR3 has 18 amino acids. CDR3 loop: CASSPDPLAGERTDTQYF. DNA of the CDR3: TGTGCCAGCAGCCCCGATCCACTAGCGGGAGAACGCACAGATACGCAGTATTTT. The full variable domain, rest sourced from reference TRBV7-8 and TRBJ2-3, is GAGVSQSPRYKVAKRGQDVALRCDPISGHVSLFWYQQALGQGPEFLTYFQNEAQLDKSGLPSDRFFAERPEGSVSTLKIQRTQQEDSAVYLCASSPDPLAGERTDTQYFGPGTRLTVL.